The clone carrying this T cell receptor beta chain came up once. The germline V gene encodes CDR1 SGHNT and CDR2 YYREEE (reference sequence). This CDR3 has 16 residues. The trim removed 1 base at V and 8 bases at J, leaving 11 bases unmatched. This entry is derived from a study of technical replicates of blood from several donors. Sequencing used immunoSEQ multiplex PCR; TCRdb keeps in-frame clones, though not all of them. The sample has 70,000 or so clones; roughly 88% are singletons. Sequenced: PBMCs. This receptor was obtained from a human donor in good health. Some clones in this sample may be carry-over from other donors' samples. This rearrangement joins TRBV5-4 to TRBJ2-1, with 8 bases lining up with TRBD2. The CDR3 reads CASSLKSGLAIDEQFF. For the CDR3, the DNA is TGTGCCAGCAGCTTGAAGAGCGGACTAGCAATAGATGAGCAGTTCTTC. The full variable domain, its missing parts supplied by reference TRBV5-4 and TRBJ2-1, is ETGVTQSPTHLIKTRGQQVTLRCSSQSGHNTVSWYQQALGQGPQFIFQYYREEENGRGNFPPRFSGLQFPNYSSELNVNALELDDSALYLCASSLKSGLAIDEQFFGPGTRLTVL.